Presented here are 24 T cell receptor beta chains from one specimen sequenced in a study of blood T cells in healthy people across ages. Through a sample-barcoded 5' primer and a J-beta primer mix, a second PCR was run for roughly 6 to 11 cycles. TCRdb re-called the 5' RACE reads with MiXCR, one entry per CDR3 protein. The sample holds fewer than 900,000 distinct CDR3 sequences, more than 40% seen once. Specimen: blood. Receptors were obtained from a woman aged 60-70 years in good health.

The rearrangement links TRBV25-1 to TRBJ1-2; D not resolved. Deletions cut 8 bases from V and 2 bases from J, with 6 bases between. The germline gives CDR1 MGHDK, CDR2 SYGVNS. The CDR3 has 11 residues. This CDR3 is CASDGNYGYTF. The CDR3 nucleotides are TGTGCCAGCGACGGAAACTATGGCTACACCTTC.

This clonotype was counted a few times. The chain couples TRBV12-3 or TRBV12-4 to TRBJ2-1; maybe TRBD1 (6 bases). The CDR3 sequence is 14 residues long. Trimming removed 5 bases from V and 6 bases from J, with 14 bases in between. The CDR3 loop reads CASSVDSKGNEQFF. The CDR3 DNA follows: TGTGCCAGCAGTGTGGACAGCAAGGGCAATGAGCAGTTCTTC.

This chain connects TRBV7-2 to TRBJ2-5, with D tentatively TRBD2 (5 bases). Germline CDR1 SGHTA, CDR2 FQGNSA. The V and J ends lost 5 bases and 5 bases respectively, with 12 bases between them. The CDR3 length is 13 residues. The DNA for the CDR3 is TGTGCCAGCAGCACCCTAGCAGGCGAGACCCAGTACTTC. Its translation: CASSTLAGETQYF.

This clonotype was observed a handful of times. Written as DNA, the CDR3 is TGTGCCAGCAGAGACCTGTACTATGGCTACACCTTC. Its protein product is CASRDLYYGYTF. The chain couples TRBV3-1 to TRBJ1-2; D not certain. Deletions cut 6 bases from V and 3 bases from J, with 8 bases between. Germline CDR1 and CDR2: LGHDT and YNNKEL (reference sequence). CDR3 length: 12 amino acids.

The gene calls are TRBV29-1 and TRBJ1-1; TRBD1 might be the D (5 bases). This CDR3 has 13 amino acids. CDR1 is SQVTM, CDR2 ANQGSEA, per germline. V gave up 7 bases and J gave up 0 bases, with 12 bases separating them. The CDR3 nucleotides are TGCAGCGCCAACGGGGGGGTGAACACTGAAGCTTTCTTT. Translation gives CSANGGVNTEAFF.

This clonotype has at least ten counts. This chain connects TRBV12-3 or TRBV12-4 to TRBJ1-2; perhaps TRBD1 as D (6 bases). CDR3 length equals 14 residues. The germline V and J ends were trimmed by 5 bases and 7 bases, with 17 bases remaining between them. As DNA, the CDR3 is TGTGCCAGCAGTCCCTCAACAGGGAATGGTGGCTACACCTTC. This translates into CASSPSTGNGGYTF.

The chain is built from TRBV4-2 and TRBJ2-5, with TRBD2 matching over 10 bases. Trimming removed 0 bases from V and 11 bases from J; junction bases left unmatched: 12. This CDR3 comprises 16 residues. Germline CDR1 and CDR2: LGHNA and YNFKEQ. The CDR3 nucleotides read TGTGCCAGCAGCCAAGAAAAGCGGGAGGGAATGAGTGAGCAGTACTTC. This codes for CASSQEKREGMSEQYF.

The V call is TRBV25-1, the J call TRBJ2-1, with 7 nucleotides matching TRBD1. The CDR3 runs 15 residues. The germline gives CDR1 MGHDK, CDR2 SYGVNS. Losses at the gene ends were 3 bases for V and 2 bases for J; bases not matched to a gene: 4. Here the CDR3 DNA reads TGTGCCAGCAGTGACCCCGGGACAGCCTACAATGAGCAGTTCTTC. This codes for CASSDPGTAYNEQFF. Based on the CDR3 plus reference TRBV25-1 and TRBJ2-1, the full variable domain is EADIYQTPRYLVIGTGKKITLECSQTMGHDKMYWYQQDPGMELHLIHYSYGVNSTEKGDLSSESTVSRIRTEHFPLTLESARPSHTSQYLCASSDPGTAYNEQFFGPGTRLTVL.

A few counts support this clonotype. The rearrangement links TRBV18 to TRBJ2-7; 8 bases are shared with TRBD2. Germline V gene lookup returns CDR1 KGHSH and CDR2 LQKENI. CDR3 length: 13 residues. J lost 6 bases, V lost 3 bases, and 4 bases had no gene match. The CDR3 loop reads CASSPIGGGEQYF. Written as DNA, the CDR3 is TGTGCCAGCTCACCGATCGGGGGGGGCGAGCAGTACTTC.

The chain links TRBV12-3 or TRBV12-4 to TRBJ2-7; D is ambiguous. The V gene lost 2 bases and the J gene lost 3 bases, with 14 bases spanning the gap. The CDR3 is 15 amino acids. In DNA form, the CDR3 reads TGTGCCAGCAGTTTAATCCCTGGATTCGGCTACGAGCAGTACTTC. Encoded protein: CASSLIPGFGYEQYF.

This clonotype was counted ten times or more. The chain couples TRBV4-1 to TRBJ1-2; no clear D. This CDR3 spans 14 amino acids. Germline V lookup: CDR1 MGHRA, CDR2 YSYEKL. Trimming pared 0 bases from V and 5 bases from J, leaving 10 bases between. CDR3 sequence reads: CASSQEVGVYGYTF. Here the CDR3 DNA reads TGCGCCAGCAGCCAAGAGGTGGGAGTGTATGGCTACACCTTC.

The chain uses TRBV11-1 and TRBJ1-5; 8 bases are shared with TRBD1. The CDR3 loop spans 14 amino acids. Germline V lookup: CDR1 SGHAT, CDR2 FQDESV (reference sequence). The V and J ends lost 5 bases and 6 bases, in that order; junction bases with no gene match: 6. CDR3 sequence (DNA): TGTGCCAGCAGCCGTGGACAGGGAATTCAGCCCCAGCATTTT. Translated, it gives CASSRGQGIQPQHF.

The sample holds a few counts of this clonotype. A much larger clone sits a single nucleotide away, making a read error possible. CDR3 nucleotide sequence: TGCAGCGTTGTAGGCTATGAGCAGTACTTC. It yields the protein CSVVGYEQYF. This sequence joins TRBV29-1 and TRBJ2-5, with no clear D. Trimming removed 4 bases at V and 11 bases at J, with 11 bases between. The CDR3 covers 10 residues. Germline V gene data show CDR1 as SQVTM and CDR2 as ANQGSEA.

This clonotype was seen repeatedly, ten times or more. The chain employs TRBV10-3 and TRBJ2-5, with D unclear. Germline-derived CDR1 and CDR2 are ENHRY and SYGVKD. The V end lost 6 bases, the J end lost 0 bases, and 2 bases lay between the germline ends. This CDR3 is 11 amino acids long. CDR3 residues: CAIRNQETQYF. CDR3 DNA sequence: TGTGCCATCAGGAACCAAGAGACCCAGTACTTC.

This clonotype was detected a few times. The V and J genes are TRBV29-1 and TRBJ1-5, with D hard to call. The germline CDR1 and CDR2 sequences are SQVTM and ANQGSEA. V was pared by 7 bases and J by 3 bases, with 13 bases between. CDR3 length: 13 residues. The CDR3, as DNA: TGCAGCGCCAAGTGGGCGAACAATCAGCCCCAGCATTTT. This encodes CSAKWANNQPQHF. Using reference TRBV29-1 and TRBJ1-5 for the parts outside the CDR3, the full variable domain is SAVISQKPSRDICQRGTSLTIQCQVDSQVTMMFWYRQQPGQSLTLIATANQGSEATYESGFVIDKFPISRPNLTFSTLTVSNMSPEDSSIYLCSAKWANNQPQHFGDGTRLSIL.

This clonotype appeared a few times. The chain joins TRBV10-3 to TRBJ1-1; D possibly corresponds to TRBD1 (6 bases). Germline V lookup: CDR1 ENHRY, CDR2 SYGVKD. The V gene lost 4 bases and the J gene lost 7 bases, with 7 bases spanning the gap. The CDR3 sequence is 11 residues long. CDR3 amino acids: CAISAQGEAFF. As DNA, the CDR3 is TGTGCCATCAGTGCACAGGGTGAAGCTTTCTTT.

The chain has TRBV10-3 and TRBJ1-1; D gene uncertain. Germline CDR1 ENHRY, CDR2 SYGVKD. The CDR3 is 12 residues long. V lost 7 bases and J lost 0, with 6 bases in between. This chain's CDR3 is CAITNMNTEAFF. The CDR3 DNA reads as TGTGCCATCACGAATATGAACACTGAAGCTTTCTTT.

J is TRBJ2-7 and V is TRBV6-5; 11 nucleotides align to TRBD1. The germline V gene encodes CDR1 MNHEY and CDR2 SVGAGI. V dropped 0 bases and J dropped 4; count of bases not matched to a gene: 11. The length of the CDR3 is 18 residues. Here the CDR3 DNA reads TGTGCCAGCAGTTACTCCCCGTCGCGGGACAGGGGGTTTTACGAGCAGTACTTC. Protein product: CASSYSPSRDRGFYEQYF.

This clonotype was counted many times. The chain is built from TRBV29-1 and TRBJ2-5; D gene unclear. CDR1 and CDR2 from the germline V gene are SQVTM and ANQGSEA. The CDR3 is 14 amino acids. V was shortened by 3 bases and J by 3 bases, with 14 bases between the two germline ends. CDR3 residues: CSVEPLYQKETQYF. The CDR3, as DNA: TGCAGCGTTGAGCCACTGTACCAAAAAGAGACCCAGTACTTC.

In the case of this clonotype: The junction differs from germline at one of its ends, possibly a read error. The chain combines TRBV6-5 with TRBJ1-1; possibly TRBD1 for D (5 bases). The CDR3 runs to 16 residues. The germline V gene has CDR1 MNHEY and CDR2 SVGAGI. CDR3 sequence reads: CASSYRPQGFNTEAFF. CDR3 sequence (DNA): TGCGCCAGCAGTTACAGGCCCCAGGGTTTCAACACTGAAGCTTTCTTT.

The rearrangement links TRBV19 to TRBJ2-1; a weak D match, TRBD1 (6 bases). Germline V gene data show CDR1 as LNHDA and CDR2 as SQIVND (reference sequence). V gave up 3 bases and J gave up 7 bases, with 16 bases separating them. The CDR3 extends over 15 amino acids. CDR3 protein: CASSIGAGAGNEQFF. CDR3 DNA: TGTGCCAGTAGTATCGGAGCAGGGGCTGGAAATGAGCAGTTCTTC.

The chain links TRBV12-3 or TRBV12-4 to TRBJ2-1, with a weak D call TRBD2 (6 bases). Trimming took 5 bases from V and 8 from J, leaving 19 bases between them. CDR3 size: 15 residues. The CDR3 nucleotides read TGTGCCAGCAGTCCGATGACTAGTTGGGGGTATGAGCAGTTCTTC. It yields the protein CASSPMTSWGYEQFF.

In this sample, this clonotype turned up once. The chain has TRBV5-5 and TRBJ2-4; D may be TRBD1 or TRBD2 (6 bases each). Trimming left V 1 base short and J 0 bases short, with 11 bases between. The CDR3 has 16 residues. The germline gives CDR1 SGHKS, CDR2 YYEKEE (reference sequence). The CDR3 DNA reads as TGTGCCAGCAGCTTGATGGGGGGCGTAGCCAAAAACATTCAGTACTTC. This encodes CASSLMGGVAKNIQYF.

The rearrangement joins TRBV12-3 or TRBV12-4 to TRBJ1-5; TRBD1 is a possible D gene (5 bases). Trimming removed 2 bases from V and 4 bases from J, with 18 bases in between. There are 17 residues in the CDR3. For the CDR3, the DNA is TGTGCCAGCAGTTTATTGGGGGGAAGGCTCTCGAATCAGCCCCAGCATTTT. Amino acid sequence: CASSLLGGRLSNQPQHF.